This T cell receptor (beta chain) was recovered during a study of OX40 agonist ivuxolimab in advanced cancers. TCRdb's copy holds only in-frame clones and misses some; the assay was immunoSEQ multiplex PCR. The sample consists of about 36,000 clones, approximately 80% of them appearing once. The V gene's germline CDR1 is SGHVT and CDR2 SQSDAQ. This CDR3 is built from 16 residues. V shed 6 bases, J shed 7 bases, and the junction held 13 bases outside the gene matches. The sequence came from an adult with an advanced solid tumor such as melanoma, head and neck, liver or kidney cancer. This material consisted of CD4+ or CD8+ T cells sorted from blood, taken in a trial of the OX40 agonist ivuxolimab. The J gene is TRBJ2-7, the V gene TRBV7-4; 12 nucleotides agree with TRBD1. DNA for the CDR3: TGTGCCAGCAGGCCCGCCCCGGGACAGGGGGCTTGTGAGCAGTACTTC. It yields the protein CASRPAPGQGACEQYF.